The 32 T cell receptor beta chains below come from one sample, sequenced in a study of CD8 T cells in ankylosing spondylitis. TCRdb itself ran the 5' RACE reads through MiXCR, one entry per CDR3 protein. The sample shows over 400,000 distinct CDR3 sequences, about 24% of them seen only once. Study conclusions and caveats: Within ankylosing spondylitis blood, a TCR beta motif made up of several highly homologous variants appeared to be characteristic.

These receptors are not linked to any known antigen. The specimen was blood, either unsorted or a sorted T cell fraction (not recorded which). The receptors originated from a male donor with ankylosing spondylitis.

The chain is built from TRBV10-3 and TRBJ2-7, with 11 bases fitting TRBD2. Germline CDR1 reads ENHRY; CDR2 reads SYGVKD. Unmatched junction bases numbered 2, after V lost 7 bases and J lost 3 bases. The CDR3 extends over 13 amino acids. CDR3: CAIKTSGSYEQYF. DNA of the CDR3: TGTGCCATCAAAACTAGCGGGAGCTACGAGCAGTACTTC.

This clonotype was picked up a small number of times. The chain joins TRBV7-9 to TRBJ2-7; D possibly uses TRBD1 or TRBD2 (6 bases each). Looked up from germline, CDR1 is SEHNR and CDR2 is FQNEAQ (reference sequence). The CDR3 consists of 15 residues. Trimming cost V 5 bases and J 5 bases, with 19 bases left between them. The CDR3 sequence: CASSLLGGMVDEQYF. In DNA form, the CDR3 reads TGTGCCAGCAGCCTACTCGGGGGCATGGTCGACGAGCAGTACTTC.

The chain is built from TRBV5-1 and TRBJ2-3; 8 bases are a match to TRBD1. The CDR3 covers 14 residues. Germline CDR1 is SGHRS and CDR2 is YFSETQ. The J segment lost 5 bases and the V segment lost 0 bases, leaving 2 bases of the junction unmatched. This CDR3 is CASSLGQGIDTQYF. In nucleotides, the CDR3 is TGCGCCAGCAGCTTGGGACAGGGGATAGATACGCAGTATTTT.

This clonotype was detected a few times. This chain links TRBV7-2 with TRBJ2-1; D remains unclear. Trimming cost V 2 bases and J 8 bases, with 10 bases left between them. This CDR3 is built from 13 residues. Looked up from germline, CDR1 is SGHTA and CDR2 is FQGNSA. For the CDR3, the DNA is TGTGCCAGCAGCTTAAACGTGGGGTATGAGCAGTTCTTC. It translates to CASSLNVGYEQFF.

The CDR3 sequence: CASSLEGPQDEQYF. The CDR3 DNA reads as TGCGCCAGCAGCTTGGAGGGGCCCCAGGACGAGCAGTACTTC. This chain links TRBV5-1 with TRBJ2-7; D is perhaps TRBD1 (5 bases). Per germline, CDR1 SGHRS and CDR2 YFSETQ. The CDR3 runs to 14 residues. Trimming left V 0 bases short and J 5 bases short, with 12 bases between.

The rearrangement uses TRBV5-5 and TRBJ2-4, with D possibly called TRBD1 or TRBD2 (5 bases each). Trimming removed 0 bases from V and 9 bases from J, with 13 bases in between. CDR1 is SGHKS, CDR2 YYEKEE, per germline (reference sequence). This CDR3 has 14 residues. The CDR3 reads CASSLAAGSGIQYF. For the CDR3, the DNA is TGTGCCAGCAGCTTGGCAGCAGGGAGTGGCATTCAGTACTTC.

This clonotype was seen only a few times. The rearrangement links TRBV20-1 to TRBJ1-1; D is perhaps TRBD1 (6 bases). Trimming cost V 4 bases and J 3 bases, with 12 bases left between them. This CDR3 contains 13 residues. The germline V gene has CDR1 DFQATT and CDR2 SNEGSKA (reference sequence). CDR3 coding DNA: TGCAGTGCTATAGGGGGGCCGCACACTGAAGCTTTCTTT. It translates to CSAIGGPHTEAFF.

The rearrangement links TRBV12-3 or TRBV12-4 to TRBJ1-1; 9 bases map to TRBD1. The CDR3 extends over 14 amino acids. The junction had 5 bases not matched to a gene; V was cut back by 4 bases and J by 5 bases. The CDR3 sequence: CASSSRTGETEAFF. The CDR3 DNA sequence: TGTGCCAGCAGTTCCAGGACAGGGGAAACTGAAGCTTTCTTT.

The V and J genes are TRBV11-3 and TRBJ2-2; D not certain. Germline V gives CDR1 SGHNT, CDR2 YENEEA. Trimming pared 3 bases from V and 0 bases from J, leaving 8 bases between. The CDR3 has 15 residues. The CDR3 DNA sequence: TGTGCCAGCAGCTTGCGCAGGACGAACACCGGGGAGCTGTTTTTT. It is translated as CASSLRRTNTGELFF.

This clonotype was seen only once. The chain links TRBV2 to TRBJ2-6; D is ambiguous. The CDR3 is 15 residues long. Germline assignment: CDR1 SNHLY and CDR2 FYNNEI. V was pared by 6 bases and J by 2 bases, with 11 bases between. CDR3 residues: CASSLEVTGANVLTF. The CDR3 region has the DNA TGTGCCAGCAGCCTCGAGGTCACTGGGGCCAACGTCCTGACTTTC.

The chain links TRBV28 to TRBJ2-5; D not certain. V dropped 3 bases and J dropped 2 bases, with 13 bases sitting between them. The CDR3 is made up of 15 amino acids. Germline assignment: CDR1 MDHEN and CDR2 SYDVKM. As DNA, the CDR3 is TGTGCCAGCAGTTTTTCTCCCCAGAGACAAGAGACCCAGTACTTC. This translates into CASSFSPQRQETQYF.

The genes are TRBV5-1 and TRBJ2-1; D is possibly TRBD1 (6 bases). In germline, CDR1 is SGHRS, CDR2 YFSETQ. V lost 4 bases, J lost 7 bases, and 12 bases lay in between. CDR3 size: 13 residues. CDR3 in DNA: TGCGCCAGCAGCCAGGGGCGACCAAATGAGCAGTTCTTC. This gives the protein CASSQGRPNEQFF.

This clonotype has a handful of counts. This chain joins TRBV11-2 and TRBJ1-1; TRBD1 is a possible D gene (5 bases). V was clipped by 2 bases and J by 10 bases, with 14 bases between them. The CDR3 is made up of 13 amino acids. Germline values: CDR1 SGHAT, CDR2 FQNNGV. For the CDR3, the DNA is TGTGCCAGCAGCTTAAATCTGGACAACATAGCTTTCTTT. Protein product: CASSLNLDNIAFF.

This clonotype occurred many times. The chain recombines TRBV29-1 with TRBJ2-1; maybe TRBD1 (6 bases). Germline loops: CDR1 SQVTM, CDR2 ANQGSEA. CDR3 length: 12 amino acids. Between the trimmed V and J ends, which lost 4 bases and 6 bases, there was a span of 10 bases. CDR3 DNA: TGCAGCGTTGCCAGGGGATTCAATGAGCAGTTCTTC. Translation: CSVARGFNEQFF.

CDR3 loop: CASSSTTQALIEQFF. For the CDR3, the DNA is TGCGCCAGCAGCTCTACTACCCAGGCGCTTATTGAGCAGTTCTTC. The V and J genes are TRBV5-1 and TRBJ2-1; D remains unclear. Germline-derived CDR1 and CDR2 are SGHRS and YFSETQ. This CDR3 region has 15 residues. V was shortened by 3 bases and J by 9 bases, with 19 bases between the two germline ends.

In its sample, this clonotype was seen a few times. The chain links TRBV5-1 to TRBJ2-3; the match to TRBD2 covers 8 bases. CDR1 is SGHRS, CDR2 YFSETQ, per germline. This CDR3 is built from 16 residues. Trimming removed 3 bases from V and 0 bases from J; junction bases left unmatched: 6. This chain's CDR3 is CASSSTAGASTDTQYF. CDR3 bases: TGCGCCAGCAGCTCCACAGCGGGAGCTAGCACAGATACGCAGTATTTT.

The V call is TRBV12-3 or TRBV12-4, the J call TRBJ2-2; the D is unclear. This CDR3 comprises 15 residues. V lost 5 bases to trimming and J lost 1 base, with 11 bases between them. CDR3 nucleotide sequence: TGTGCCAGCAGTCCCAGTGGACGGAACACCGGGGAGCTGTTTTTT. Its translation is CASSPSGRNTGELFF.

V and J are TRBV4-2 and TRBJ1-1, with D hard to call. Germline values: CDR1 LGHNA, CDR2 YNFKEQ. The CDR3 length is 15 residues. The V end was cut by 1 base, the J end by 4 bases, with 13 bases between. CDR3 in amino acids: CASSQAGRTSTEAFF. In DNA, the CDR3 is TGTGCCAGCAGCCAAGCCGGCAGGACGAGCACTGAAGCTTTCTTT.

V gene TRBV11-2 combines with J gene TRBJ1-2; D gene ambiguous. Trimming shortened V by 3 bases and J by 4 bases, and 12 bases separated the two germline ends. The CDR3 covers 14 residues. Looked up from germline, CDR1 is SGHAT and CDR2 is FQNNGV. The CDR3 DNA follows: TGTGCCAGCAGCTTTGACGGAAACTCCTATGGCTACACCTTC. Protein sequence: CASSFDGNSYGYTF.

This clonotype was detected a few times. V gene TRBV6-6 combines with J gene TRBJ1-2; D not certain. CDR1 MNHNY and CDR2 SVGAGI come from the germline V gene (reference sequence). V lost 7 bases, J lost 7 bases, and 16 bases lay in between. CDR3 length: 13 amino acids. The CDR3: CASTTDGRRGYTF. The CDR3 DNA follows: TGTGCCAGCACAACCGATGGCCGCCGTGGCTACACCTTC.

The V gene is TRBV5-5, the J gene TRBJ2-5; no clear D gene. The V gene's germline CDR1 is SGHKS and CDR2 YYEKEE (reference sequence). This CDR3 is built from 13 residues. V shed 4 bases and J shed 2 bases, with 9 bases lying between them. CDR3 sequence reads: CASSIQRQETQYF. CDR3 nucleotides: TGTGCCAGCAGCATACAGCGTCAAGAGACCCAGTACTTC.

This clonotype occurred a few times. The chain recombines TRBV7-2 with TRBJ2-5, with D possibly being TRBD1 or TRBD2 (5 bases each). The V end was cut by 0 bases, the J end by 5 bases, with 13 bases between. CDR1 and CDR2 (germline): SGHTA, FQGNSA. The length of the CDR3 is 15 residues. DNA of the CDR3: TGTGCCAGCAGCTTAGCCACAGCATGGGGGGAGACCCAGTACTTC. Its protein is CASSLATAWGETQYF.

The table lists this clonotype with a few counts. The chain links TRBV3-1 to TRBJ1-2; 9 nucleotides agree with TRBD1. Germline V lookup: CDR1 LGHDT, CDR2 YNNKEL (reference sequence). V trimming: 4 bases; J trimming: 4 bases; junction bases outside the gene matches: 7. The CDR3 is made up of 15 amino acids. As DNA, the CDR3 is TGTGCCAGCAGCCTCCGGGACAGGGAAAGCTATGGCTACACCTTC. This encodes CASSLRDRESYGYTF. Complete variable domain (other parts from reference TRBV3-1 and TRBJ1-2): DTAVSQTPKYLVTQMGNDKSIKCEQNLGHDTMYWYKQDSKKFLKIMFSYNNKELIINETVPNRFSPKSPDKAHLNLHINSLELGDSAVYFCASSLRDRESYGYTFGSGTRLTVV.

V is TRBV5-1 and J is TRBJ2-3, with TRBD2 identical over 8 bases. Germline trimming cut 3 bases from V and 0 bases from J; bases unmatched to any gene: 3. Germline V lookup: CDR1 SGHRS, CDR2 YFSETQ. The CDR3 is made up of 15 amino acids. The CDR3 region has the DNA TGCGCCAGCAGCTCCCCTAGCGGGAGCACAGATACGCAGTATTTT. The encoded protein is CASSSPSGSTDTQYF.

This clonotype was observed at least ten times. The genes are TRBV10-3 and TRBJ1-2, with D unresolved. V lost 4 bases to trimming and J lost 2 bases, with 5 bases between them. Germline V gene lookup returns CDR1 ENHRY and CDR2 SYGVKD. CDR3 length: 12 residues. CDR3 sequence: CAISAENYGYTF. CDR3 bases: TGTGCCATCAGTGCTGAGAACTATGGCTACACCTTC.

The table lists this clonotype with a few counts. The rearrangement links TRBV20-1 to TRBJ2-1, with 7 positions matching TRBD2. The V gene end was trimmed by 3 bases and the J gene end by 6 bases; junction bases not matched to a gene: 5. This CDR3 has 13 residues. Looked up from germline, CDR1 is DFQATT and CDR2 is SNEGSKA (reference sequence). In DNA form, the CDR3 reads TGCAGTGCTAGTGAGGGGACTATCAATGAGCAGTTCTTC. It encodes CSASEGTINEQFF.

This clonotype has only a few counts. The chain carries TRBV19 and TRBJ2-7, with D possibly matching TRBD2 (6 bases). CDR1 and CDR2 (germline): LNHDA, SQIVND (reference sequence). Trimming left V 3 bases short and J 2 bases short, with 14 bases between. CDR3 length: 15 amino acids. In nucleotides, the CDR3 is TGTGCCAGTAGTATCGGGCTAGCGCCAACCTACGAGCAGTACTTC. Its translation is CASSIGLAPTYEQYF.

The chain recombines TRBV5-1 with TRBJ2-3; TRBD2 agrees at 10 bases. V shed 0 bases, J shed 5 bases, and the junction held 3 bases outside the gene matches. Germline loops: CDR1 SGHRS, CDR2 YFSETQ. This CDR3 has 15 residues. CDR3 sequence: CASSLGLAGLDTQYF. CDR3 in DNA: TGCGCCAGCAGCTTGGGACTAGCGGGTCTAGATACGCAGTATTTT.

The gene calls are TRBV7-9 and TRBJ2-5; TRBD1 might be the D (5 bases). Germline V gene sequence: CDR1 SEHNR, CDR2 FQNEAQ (reference sequence). The length of the CDR3 is 13 residues. V dropped 5 bases and J dropped 2 bases, with 9 bases sitting between them. CDR3 nucleotides: TGTGCCAGCAGCGGCAGGGAACAAGAGACCCAGTACTTC. Protein sequence: CASSGREQETQYF.

The V call is TRBV11-2, the J call TRBJ2-7; D is possibly TRBD1 (7 bases). Trimming took 6 bases from V and 4 from J, leaving 19 bases between them. The V gene's germline CDR1 is SGHAT and CDR2 FQNNGV. The CDR3 totals 15 residues. The CDR3 bases are TGTGCCAGCAGATACGGGACAGACAGCGGGTACGAGCAGTACTTC. Its translation: CASRYGTDSGYEQYF.

The chain is built from TRBV7-2 and TRBJ1-3, with D unresolved. The V gene's germline CDR1 is SGHTA and CDR2 FQGNSA. The CDR3 totals 14 residues. V dropped 2 bases and J dropped 1 base, with 6 bases sitting between them. CDR3 region: CASSLYRSGNTIYF. The CDR3 DNA follows: TGTGCCAGCAGCTTATACAGATCTGGAAACACCATATATTTT.

This clonotype turned up a few times. The chain recombines TRBV20-1 with TRBJ2-3; D may be TRBD2 (5 bases). CDR1 DFQATT and CDR2 SNEGSKA come from the germline V gene (reference sequence). This CDR3 has 14 residues. Trimming took 3 bases from V and 2 from J, leaving 12 bases between them. In nucleotides, the CDR3 is TGCAGTGCTAGCGGACTGGTCCTCACAGATACGCAGTATTTT. Translating gives CSASGLVLTDTQYF.